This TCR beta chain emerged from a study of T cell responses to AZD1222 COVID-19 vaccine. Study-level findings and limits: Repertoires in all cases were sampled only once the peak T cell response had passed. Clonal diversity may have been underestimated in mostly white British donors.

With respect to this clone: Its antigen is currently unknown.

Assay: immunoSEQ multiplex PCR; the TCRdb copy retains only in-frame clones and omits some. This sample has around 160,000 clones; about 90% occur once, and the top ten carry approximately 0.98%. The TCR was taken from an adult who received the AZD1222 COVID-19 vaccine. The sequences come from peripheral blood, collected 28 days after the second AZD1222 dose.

The CDR3 protein is CSGRTGPTSTDTQYF. DNA of the CDR3: TGCAGCGGCCGGACAGGGCCTACTAGCACAGATACGCAGTATTTT. This chain joins TRBV29-1 and TRBJ2-3; 8 bases are shared with TRBD1. V lost 7 bases, J lost 0 bases, and 9 bases stayed unmatched. Germline loops: CDR1 SQVTM, CDR2 ANQGSEA. The CDR3 covers 15 residues.